The 20 T cell receptor beta chains presented below share a single source sample, sequenced in a study of control samples from healthy donors and cancer patients. Produced via immunoSEQ multiplex PCR; TCRdb's table is partial and in-frame only. The repertoire has 150,000 or so clones, more than 85% of them found once; the top ten carry roughly 6.2%. Sequenced input: blood. Receptor source: a man younger than 35 in good health.

The genes are TRBV28 and TRBJ2-1; D possibly corresponds to TRBD2 (6 bases). This CDR3 has 15 amino acids. Trimming left V 6 bases short and J 1 base short, with 13 bases between. Germline-derived CDR1 and CDR2 are MDHEN and SYDVKM. For the CDR3, the DNA is TGTGCCAGCAGCCTCGGGAGTCGGTCCTACAATGAGCAGTTCTTC. As protein: CASSLGSRSYNEQFF.

This chain uses TRBV7-2 with TRBJ2-1, with TRBD2 identical over 8 bases. The ends lost 3 bases at V and 4 bases at J; junction bases unmatched: 2. In germline, CDR1 is SGHTA, CDR2 FQGNSA. The CDR3 extends over 14 amino acids. The CDR3 sequence is CASSFEREYNEQFF. For the CDR3, the DNA is TGTGCCAGCAGCTTCGAGCGGGAGTACAATGAGCAGTTCTTC.

This chain connects TRBV29-1 to TRBJ2-1, with D perhaps matching TRBD1 or TRBD2 (5 bases each). V lost 5 bases, J lost 6 bases, and 17 bases lay in between. This CDR3 contains 14 residues. Germline loops: CDR1 SQVTM, CDR2 ANQGSEA. CDR3 sequence (DNA): TGCAGCGTTAAGGGGACGGCCCGTAGCAATGAGCAGTTCTTC. This codes for CSVKGTARSNEQFF.

The chain carries TRBV10-3 and TRBJ2-3; 12 bases are shared with TRBD2. The CDR3 runs 18 residues. The germline V gene has CDR1 ENHRY and CDR2 SYGVKD. With V trimmed by 4 bases and J by 0 bases, 8 bases remained unmatched. In DNA, the CDR3 is TGTGCCATCAGTGCTAGCGGGAGGGCCGTGGGTAGCACAGATACGCAGTATTTT. Protein product: CAISASGRAVGSTDTQYF.

The chain couples TRBV6-6 to TRBJ2-6; 7 bases fit TRBD1. This CDR3 region has 19 residues. Germline V CDR1 and CDR2: MNHNY, SVGAGI (reference sequence). V gave up 5 bases and J gave up 0 bases; unmatched junction bases: 13. CDR3 residues: CASSGSWTGKGSGANVLTF. CDR3 in DNA: TGTGCCAGCAGTGGATCCTGGACAGGAAAAGGCTCTGGGGCCAACGTCCTGACTTTC.

The V call is TRBV20-1, the J call TRBJ2-4; a possible D gene is TRBD1 (5 bases). The germline CDR1 and CDR2 sequences are DFQATT and SNEGSKA (reference sequence). V was cut by 6 bases and J by 6 bases, with 9 bases left in between. The CDR3 spans 11 residues. The chain's CDR3 is CSADSINIQYF. CDR3 nucleotide sequence: TGCAGTGCCGACAGCATAAACATTCAGTACTTC.

This sequence joins TRBV5-6 and TRBJ2-2; D is unclear. The germline V gene encodes CDR1 SGHDT and CDR2 YYEEEE. There are 13 residues in the CDR3. The V gene lost 0 bases and the J gene lost 6 bases, with 6 bases spanning the gap. Here the CDR3 reads CASSLVGPGELFF. CDR3 nucleotide sequence: TGTGCCAGCAGCTTGGTCGGGCCCGGGGAGCTGTTTTTT.

V gene TRBV24-1 combines with J gene TRBJ1-1, with D possibly TRBD1 on 6 matching bases. Germline V CDR1 and CDR2: KGHDR, SFDVKD. The CDR3 is 12 amino acids. The germline V and J ends were trimmed by 5 bases and 8 bases, with 11 bases remaining between them. This CDR3 is CATSAGGVEAFF. In DNA, the CDR3 is TGTGCCACCAGTGCGGGGGGCGTCGAAGCTTTCTTT.

The chain combines TRBV13 with TRBJ1-4; D gene unclear. There are 15 residues in the CDR3. Germline V CDR1 and CDR2: PRHDT, FYEKMQ (reference sequence). The ends were cut back, 0 bases at V and 7 bases at J, with 12 bases in the middle. The CDR3 region has the DNA TGTGCCAGCAGCTTAGGTACGCGGACGACTGAAAAACTGTTTTTT. Protein product: CASSLGTRTTEKLFF. Drawing the rest from reference TRBV13 and TRBJ1-4, the complete variable domain is AAGVIQSPRHLIKEKRETATLKCYPIPRHDTVYWYQQGPGQDPQFLISFYEKMQSDKGSIPDRFSAQQFSDYHSELNMSSLELGDSALYFCASSLGTRTTEKLFFGSGTQLSVL.

V usage is TRBV27 and J usage is TRBJ1-1; D perhaps matches TRBD1 (5 bases). The V gene's germline CDR1 is MNHEY and CDR2 SMNVEV (reference sequence). The V end was cut by 0 bases, the J end by 5 bases, with 10 bases between. The CDR3 runs to 14 residues. The CDR3 sequence is CASSLSRGGTEAFF. The CDR3 DNA follows: TGTGCCAGCAGTTTATCGAGGGGAGGGACTGAAGCTTTCTTT.

The chain links TRBV3-1 (or the pseudogene TRBV3-2) to TRBJ2-3; 8 nucleotides match TRBD2. This CDR3 is built from 17 residues. CDR1 is LGHDT, CDR2 YNNKEL, per germline (reference sequence). Losses at the gene ends were 0 bases for V and 5 bases for J; bases not matched to a gene: 10. CDR3 DNA: TGTGCCAGCAGCCAAGATACGGCGGGAGGTCGGAGAGATACGCAGTATTTT. Protein: CASSQDTAGGRRDTQYF.

This rearrangement joins TRBV4-3 to TRBJ1-1; 11 positions agree with TRBD1. Germline-derived CDR1 and CDR2 are LGHNA and YSLEER. This CDR3 region has 13 residues. J gave up 8 bases and V 4 bases, and 3 bases lay outside the gene matches. CDR3 region: CASSRGQGAEAFF. DNA of the CDR3: TGCGCCAGCAGCCGAGGACAGGGGGCCGAAGCTTTCTTT.

V usage is TRBV3-1 (or the pseudogene TRBV3-2) and J usage is TRBJ1-2; a possible D gene is TRBD1 (6 bases). The CDR3 runs to 15 residues. Trimming shortened V by 0 bases and J by 8 bases, and 16 bases separated the two germline ends. CDR1 LGHDT and CDR2 YNNKEL come from the germline V gene (reference sequence). The CDR3 bases are TGTGCCAGCAGCCAAGATCTGAATGAGGGGGGCGGCTACACCTTC. This translates into CASSQDLNEGGGYTF.

The chain links TRBV19 to TRBJ1-6, with unresolved D. The CDR3 covers 14 residues. Trimming shortened V by 5 bases and J by 7 bases, and 12 bases separated the two germline ends. CDR1 and CDR2 from the germline V gene are LNHDA and SQIVND (reference sequence). For the CDR3, the DNA is TGTGCCAGTAGTGAAGGCCTAGAGAATTCACCCCTCCACTTT. Amino acids: CASSEGLENSPLHF.

The chain carries TRBV30 and TRBJ1-1; 11 positions agree with TRBD1. The J segment lost 3 bases and the V segment lost 2 bases, leaving 5 bases of the junction unmatched. Germline loops: CDR1 GTSNPN, CDR2 SVGIG (reference sequence). The length of the CDR3 is 15 residues. The CDR3 region is CAWSFRDRGYTEAFF. The CDR3 DNA is TGTGCCTGGAGTTTTCGGGACAGGGGGTACACTGAAGCTTTCTTT.

V is TRBV7-2 and J is TRBJ2-4; 11 positions agree with TRBD2. CDR3 size: 15 residues. The J segment lost 9 bases and the V segment lost 1 base, leaving 5 bases of the junction unmatched. From germline, CDR1 is SGHTA and CDR2 FQGNSA. The CDR3 bases are TGTGCCAGCAGCTTAGGCTGGCTAGCGGGGGGCATTCAGTACTTC. This translates into CASSLGWLAGGIQYF.

V and J are TRBV28 and TRBJ1-5, with 10 bases lining up with TRBD1. Trimming removed 4 bases from V and 7 bases from J; junction bases left unmatched: 10. The CDR3 extends over 16 amino acids. CDR1 and CDR2 from the germline V gene are MDHEN and SYDVKM. CDR3 DNA sequence: TGTGCCAGCAGTTCCGCACGGACAGGGGGACGACAGCCCCAGCATTTT. Protein sequence: CASSSARTGGRQPQHF. Full variable domain (outside the CDR3, taken from reference TRBV28 and TRBJ1-5): DVKVTQSSRYLVKRTGEKVFLECVQDMDHENMFWYRQDPGLGLRLIYFSYDVKMKEKGDIPEGYSVSREKKERFSLILESASTNQTSMYLCASSSARTGGRQPQHFGDGTRLSIL.

The chain has TRBV18 and TRBJ2-1, with 11 bases fitting TRBD2. The junction had 5 bases not matched to a gene; V was cut back by 2 bases and J by 5 bases. This CDR3 region has 16 residues. Germline CDR1 KGHSH, CDR2 LQKENI. The CDR3 DNA is TGTGCCAGCTCACCAACTCTAGCGGGGGGTCACAATGAGCAGTTCTTC. It codes for CASSPTLAGGHNEQFF.

This clone was counted between two and nine times. The chain is built from TRBV19 and TRBJ1-2, with TRBD1 as a possible D gene (5 bases). With 6 bases removed from V and 4 bases from J, the gap between germline ends came to 21 bases. This CDR3 region has 16 residues. Germline V gene data show CDR1 as LNHDA and CDR2 as SQIVND (reference sequence). The DNA for the CDR3 is TGTGCCAGTAGGTCATACCGGGGCCAAGAGGCCTATGGCTACACCTTC. This gives the protein CASRSYRGQEAYGYTF.

The chain links TRBV6-5 to TRBJ1-2; TRBD1 agrees at 7 bases. Trimming cost V 6 bases and J 8 bases; bases outside gene matches: 9. This CDR3 has 13 residues. Germline lookup yields CDR1 MNHEY and CDR2 SVGAGI. In nucleotides, the CDR3 is TGTGCCAGCAGCGATTGGACAGGATCAGGCTACACCTTC. Translated: CASSDWTGSGYTF.